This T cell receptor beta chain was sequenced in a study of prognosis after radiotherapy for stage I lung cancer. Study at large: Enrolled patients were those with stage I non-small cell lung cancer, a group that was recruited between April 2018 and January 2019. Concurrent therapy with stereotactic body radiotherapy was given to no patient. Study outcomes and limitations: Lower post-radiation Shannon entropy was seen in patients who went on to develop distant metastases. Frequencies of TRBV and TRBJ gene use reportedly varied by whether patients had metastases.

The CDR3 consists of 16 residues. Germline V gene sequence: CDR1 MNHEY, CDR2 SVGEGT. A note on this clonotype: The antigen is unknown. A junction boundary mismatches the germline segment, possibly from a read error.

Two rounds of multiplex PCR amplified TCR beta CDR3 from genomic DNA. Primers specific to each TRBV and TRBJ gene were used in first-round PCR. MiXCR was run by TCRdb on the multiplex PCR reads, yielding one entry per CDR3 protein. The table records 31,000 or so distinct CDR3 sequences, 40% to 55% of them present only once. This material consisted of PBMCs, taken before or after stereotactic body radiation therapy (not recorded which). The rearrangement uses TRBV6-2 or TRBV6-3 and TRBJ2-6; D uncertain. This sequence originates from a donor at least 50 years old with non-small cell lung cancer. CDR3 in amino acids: CASSPVRWARANVLTF. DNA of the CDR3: TGTGCCAGCTCCCCAGTAAGGTGGGCTCGGGCCAACGTCCTTACTTTC.